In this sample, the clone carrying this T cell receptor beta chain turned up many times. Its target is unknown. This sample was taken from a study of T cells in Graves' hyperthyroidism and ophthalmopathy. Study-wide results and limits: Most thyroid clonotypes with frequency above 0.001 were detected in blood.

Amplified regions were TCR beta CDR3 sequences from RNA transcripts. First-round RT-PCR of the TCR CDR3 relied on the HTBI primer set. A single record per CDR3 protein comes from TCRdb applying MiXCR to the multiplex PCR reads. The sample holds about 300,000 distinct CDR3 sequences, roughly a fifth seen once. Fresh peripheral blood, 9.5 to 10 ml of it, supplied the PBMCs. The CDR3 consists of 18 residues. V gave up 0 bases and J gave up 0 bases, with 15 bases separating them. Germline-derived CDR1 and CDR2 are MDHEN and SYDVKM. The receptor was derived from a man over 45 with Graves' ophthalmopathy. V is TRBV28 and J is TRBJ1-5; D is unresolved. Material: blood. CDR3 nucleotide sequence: TGTGCCAGCAGTTTATGGGCCTTCGGGGATAGTAGCAATCAGCCCCAGCATTTT. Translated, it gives CASSLWAFGDSSNQPQHF.